This T cell receptor beta chain was obtained from a study of low-dose radiotherapy and immunotherapy resistance in tumors (dated by TCRdb to between 2021 and 2024). For the wider study: Cohort 1 received 0.5 Gy per fraction every 2 weeks, with a prescribed total PTV dose of 6.5 Gy. For Cohort 2, the dose was 1 Gy per fraction given every two weeks, adding up to 13 Gy in total across 26 weeks. Nivolumab was administered intravenously as a 240 mg flat dose every two weeks, and ipilimumab was administered intravenously at 1 mg/kg every six weeks. Intravenous cyclophosphamide at 200 mg/m2 was administered every two weeks, one day ahead of each radiation and immunotherapy administration. Starting on cycle 1 day 1, patients took 300 mg of aspirin by mouth once a day for four cycles. No randomization into treatment groups was done for the people taking part in the trial. Eight patients were included in the translational analysis, namely three from the first dose cohort plus the first five from the second dose cohort.

The cysteine opens and the phenylalanine closes a CDR3 of 17 amino acids. CDR3 DNA only is kept here, 51 bases in frame from base 1. The CDR1 and CDR2 encoded by the germline V gene are SGHRS and YFSETQ. V loses 1 base at its end and J loses 6 bases; junction bases beyond the gene matches: 8. The sample's time point label, in plain terms: after trial treatment. Interpreted using the paper, the treatment or condition label stands for: LDRT plus nivolumab, ipilimumab, low-dose cyclophosphamide and aspirin (RACIN trial). The donors came from RACIN, which was a single-arm phase I dose-escalation trial that paired nivolumab and ipilimumab with aspirin, low-dose cyclophosphamide and low-dose radiotherapy. To be eligible, a patient needed to have an advanced solid tumor that was TIL-negative. Sequencing took place on an Illumina HiSeq 2500. Superscript III and a set of TRAV- and TRBV-specific primers were used to synthesize first-strand cDNA, so that both TCRalpha and TCRbeta chains were covered. TCRs were amplified for approximately 20 PCR cycles with Phusion, using a constant-region primer paired with the adapter attached to the V primers. Amplification of the isolated mRNA was done with the MessageAmp II aRNA Amplification Kit, which involved an approximately 15-hour in vitro transcription at 37 degrees C. The Dynabeads mRNA DIRECT Purification Kit was used to isolate the mRNA for TCR sequencing. Indexed Illumina adapters were added in a second Phusion PCR of about 24 cycles, and the PCR products were purified with AMPure XP beads. As for how the authors treated the data: Custom Perl scripts pooled TCR sequences encoding the same protein, removed out-of-frame sequences and computed each clonotype's abundance. Any TCR sequence backed by just one read was left out of the analysis. Among the metrics used to describe the repertoires were Shannon entropy, Gini index, clonality, richness, and the frequency of TCRs shared between repertoires. The public reads were quality trimmed at Q25 with fastp and then assembled into clones with MiXCR by TCRdb, keeping productive beta chains. Each CDR3 protein appears once, grouped with its most common genes and DNA. TCRdb's processing, not the authors' own work, is the source of the V and J calls. The sample includes tens of thousands of distinct CDR3 sequences, with roughly 17% observed a single time. The biggest ten clones account for approximately 1.5% of the sample.

About this clonotype: Which antigen it targets is not known. Base qualities were left out, and no much larger clone turns up one base away.

The starting material was PBMCs, obtained after low-dose radiotherapy plus immunotherapy. The receptor chain draws on TRBV5-1 and TRBJ2-2; 11 bases in between match TRBD1. This TCR derives from a male donor with prostate cancer. The CDR3 corresponds to CASSLLPGGQGAGELFF. The DNA reads TGCGCCAGCAGCTTGCTTCCGGGGGGACAGGGGGCCGGGGAGCTGTTTTTT.